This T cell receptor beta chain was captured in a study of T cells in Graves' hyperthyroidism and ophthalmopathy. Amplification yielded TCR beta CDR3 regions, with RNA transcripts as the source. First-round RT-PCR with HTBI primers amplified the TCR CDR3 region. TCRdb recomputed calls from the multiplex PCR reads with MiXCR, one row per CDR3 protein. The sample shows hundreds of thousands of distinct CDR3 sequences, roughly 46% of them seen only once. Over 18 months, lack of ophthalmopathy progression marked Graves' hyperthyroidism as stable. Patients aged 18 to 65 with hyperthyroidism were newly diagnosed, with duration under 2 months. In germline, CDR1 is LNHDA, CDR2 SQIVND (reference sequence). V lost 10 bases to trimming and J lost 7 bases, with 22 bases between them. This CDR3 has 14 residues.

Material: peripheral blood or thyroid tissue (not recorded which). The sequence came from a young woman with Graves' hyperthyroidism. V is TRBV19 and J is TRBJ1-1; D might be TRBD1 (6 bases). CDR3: CATTPRGGVSEAFF. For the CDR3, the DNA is TGTGCCACCACCCCGAGGGGGGGGGTCAGTGAAGCTTTCTTT.